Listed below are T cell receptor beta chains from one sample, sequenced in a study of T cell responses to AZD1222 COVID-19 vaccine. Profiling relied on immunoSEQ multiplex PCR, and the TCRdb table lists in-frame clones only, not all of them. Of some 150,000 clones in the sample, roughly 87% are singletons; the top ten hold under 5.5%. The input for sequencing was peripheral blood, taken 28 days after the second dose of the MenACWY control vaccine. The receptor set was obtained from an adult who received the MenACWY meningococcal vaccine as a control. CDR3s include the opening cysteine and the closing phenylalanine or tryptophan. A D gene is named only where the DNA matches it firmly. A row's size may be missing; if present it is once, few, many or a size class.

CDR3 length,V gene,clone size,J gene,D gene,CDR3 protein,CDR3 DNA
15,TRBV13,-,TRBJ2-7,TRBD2,CASSLTSGGRYEQYF,TGTGCCAGCAGCTTGACTAGCGGGGGCCGGTACGAGCAGTACTTC
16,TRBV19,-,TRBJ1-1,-,CASNDRRPLMNTEAFF,TGTGCCAGTAATGATAGGCGACCTTTGATGAACACTGAAGCTTTCTTT
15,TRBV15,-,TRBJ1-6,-,CATSRTGLRDSPLHF,TGTGCCACCAGCAGGACGGGGCTTAGGGATTCACCCCTCCACTTT
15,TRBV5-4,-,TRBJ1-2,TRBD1,CASSPRRTGGLGYTF,TGTGCCAGCAGCCCAAGGCGGACAGGGGGTTTAGGCTACACCTTC
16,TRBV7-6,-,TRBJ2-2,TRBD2,CASGPAGGSVTGELFF,TGTGCCAGCGGACCGGCGGGGGGGTCGGTCACCGGGGAGCTGTTTTTT
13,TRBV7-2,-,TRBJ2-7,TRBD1,CASSLGTGGEQYF,TGTGCCAGCAGCTTAGGGACAGGGGGCGAGCAGTACTTC
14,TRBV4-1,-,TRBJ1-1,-,CASSQVPGNTEAFF,TGCGCCAGCAGCCAAGTGCCAGGGAACACTGAAGCTTTCTTT
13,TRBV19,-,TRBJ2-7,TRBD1,CANTGQETYEQYF,TGTGCCAACACGGGACAGGAGACCTACGAGCAGTACTTC
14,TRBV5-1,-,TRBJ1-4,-,CASSPLQSNEKLFF,TGCGCCAGCAGCCCATTACAGTCTAATGAAAAACTGTTTTTT
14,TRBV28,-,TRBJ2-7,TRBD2,CASSWDSGRREQYF,TGTGCCAGCAGTTGGGATAGCGGGAGACGCGAGCAGTACTTC
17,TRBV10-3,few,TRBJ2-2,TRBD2,CASTSGTSGSNTGELFF,TGTGCCTCAACCTCCGGGACTAGCGGATCGAACACCGGGGAGCTGTTTTTT
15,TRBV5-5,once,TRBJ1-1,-,CASSFSRVWPSFAFF,TGTGCCAGCAGCTTTTCCCGGGTATGGCCGTCGTTCGCTTTCTTT
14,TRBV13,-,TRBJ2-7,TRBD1,CASSPRDRGYEQYF,TGTGCCAGCAGCCCCCGGGACAGGGGTTACGAGCAGTACTTC
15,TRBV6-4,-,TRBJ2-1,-,CASRPQGEAYNEQFF,TGTGCCAGCAGACCTCAGGGAGAGGCCTACAATGAGCAGTTCTTC
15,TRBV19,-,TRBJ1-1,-,CASSISFRTQIEAFF,TGTGCCAGTAGTATCTCTTTCCGGACACAAATTGAAGCTTTCTTT
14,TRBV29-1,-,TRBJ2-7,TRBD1,CSVEKGQGAYEQYF,TGCAGCGTTGAGAAGGGACAGGGGGCCTACGAGCAGTACTTC
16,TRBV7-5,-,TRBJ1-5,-,CARSSDRTYNNQPQHF,TGTGCCAGAAGCTCGGACAGAACCTATAACAATCAGCCCCAGCATTTT
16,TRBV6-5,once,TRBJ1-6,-,CASSYSDPRVGSPLHF,TGTGCCAGCAGTTACTCGGACCCCAGGGTAGGATCACCCCTCCACTTT
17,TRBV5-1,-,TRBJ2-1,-,CASSTGGQGGSYNEQFF,TGCGCCAGCAGCACGGGAGGACAGGGCGGCTCCTACAATGAGCAGTTCTTC
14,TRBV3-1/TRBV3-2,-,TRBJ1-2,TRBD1,CASSQGQGDYGYTF,TGTGCCAGCAGCCAGGGACAGGGAGACTATGGCTACACCTTC
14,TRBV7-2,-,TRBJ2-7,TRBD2,CASSPGLASGEQYF,TGTGCCAGCAGCCCTGGACTAGCTTCGGGCGAGCAGTACTTC
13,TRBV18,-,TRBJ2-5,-,CASSRGEKETQYF,TGTGCCAGCTCCCGAGGGGAGAAAGAGACCCAGTACTTC
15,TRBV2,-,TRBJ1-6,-,CASSPSTVPNSPLHF,TGTGCCAGCAGCCCCTCGACAGTCCCAAATTCACCCCTCCACTTT
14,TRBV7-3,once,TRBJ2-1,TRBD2,CASSLLREDNEQFF,TGTGCCAGCAGCCTCTTGCGGGAGGACAATGAGCAGTTCTTC
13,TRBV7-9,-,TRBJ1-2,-,CASSLEVSYGYTF,TGTGCCAGCAGCTTAGAAGTCAGCTATGGCTACACCTTC
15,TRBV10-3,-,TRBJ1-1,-,CAISARSLRETEAFF,TGTGCCATCAGTGCGCGATCCCTCAGGGAGACTGAAGCTTTCTTT
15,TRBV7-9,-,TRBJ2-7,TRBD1,CASSSGQRNSYEQYF,TGTGCCAGCAGCTCGGGACAGAGAAACTCCTACGAGCAGTACTTC
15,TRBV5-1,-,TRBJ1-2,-,CASSLAGSGGYGYTF,TGCGCCAGCAGCTTGGCTGGATCGGGTGGCTATGGCTACACCTTC
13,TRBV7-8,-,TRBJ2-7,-,CASSLGMGWQQYF,TGTGCCAGCAGCTTAGGAATGGGGTGGCAGCAGTACTTC
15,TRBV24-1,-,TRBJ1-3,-,CATSDPGASGNTIYF,TGTGCCACCAGTGACCCAGGGGCCAGCGGAAACACCATATATTTT
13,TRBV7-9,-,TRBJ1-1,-,CASSLATETEAFF,TGTGCCAGCAGCTTAGCGACCGAGACTGAAGCTTTCTTT
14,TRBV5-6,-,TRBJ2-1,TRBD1,CASSSGTGFNEQFF,TGTGCCAGCAGCTCCGGGACAGGGTTCAATGAGCAGTTCTTC
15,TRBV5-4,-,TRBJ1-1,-,CASSSGGGAGTEAFF,TGTGCCAGCAGCTCGGGGGGGGGCGCAGGTACTGAAGCTTTCTTT
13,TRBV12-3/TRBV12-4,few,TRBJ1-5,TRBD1,CASRGTGNQPQHF,TGTGCCAGCAGGGGGACAGGGAATCAGCCCCAGCATTTT
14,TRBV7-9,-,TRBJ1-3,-,CASSRQVSGNTIYF,TGTGCCAGCAGCCGACAGGTCTCTGGAAACACCATATATTTT
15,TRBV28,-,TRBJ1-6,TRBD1,CASSFNRDRASPLHF,TGTGCCAGCAGTTTTAACCGGGACAGAGCCTCACCCCTCCACTTT
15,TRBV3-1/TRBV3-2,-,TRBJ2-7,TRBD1,CASSPTGQDPYEQYF,TGTGCCAGCAGCCCAACGGGACAGGACCCTTACGAGCAGTACTTC
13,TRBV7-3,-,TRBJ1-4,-,CASSVATNEKLFF,TGTGCCAGCAGCGTAGCCACTAATGAAAAACTGTTTTTT
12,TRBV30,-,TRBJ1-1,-,CAWSPDRFGAFF,TGTGCCTGGAGCCCTGACAGGTTCGGGGCTTTCTTT
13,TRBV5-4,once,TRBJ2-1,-,CASSPTGDNEQFF,TGTGCCAGCAGCCCGACTGGGGACAATGAGCAGTTCTTC
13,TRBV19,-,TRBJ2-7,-,CASSIETLGEQYF,TGTGCCAGTAGTATAGAAACCCTAGGCGAGCAGTACTTC
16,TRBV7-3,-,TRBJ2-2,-,CASSPNPGGLTGELFF,TGTGCCAGCAGCCCTAACCCCGGGGGGCTCACCGGGGAGCTGTTTTTT
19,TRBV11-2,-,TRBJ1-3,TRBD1,CASRRDRGLPRFSGNTIYF,TGTGCCAGCAGAAGAGACAGGGGCCTTCCTAGGTTCTCTGGAAACACCATATATTTT
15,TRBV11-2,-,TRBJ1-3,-,CASSLLGGLGNTIYF,TGTGCCAGCAGCTTACTAGGGGGGCTTGGAAACACCATATATTTT
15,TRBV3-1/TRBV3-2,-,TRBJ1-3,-,CASSPSYGSGNTIYF,TGTGCCAGCAGCCCAAGTTACGGCTCTGGAAACACCATATATTTT
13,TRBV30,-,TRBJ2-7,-,CAWTPGRFYEQYF,TGTGCCTGGACTCCTGGCAGATTCTACGAGCAGTACTTC
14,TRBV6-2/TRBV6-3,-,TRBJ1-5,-,CASSFRGVVQPQHF,TGTGCCAGCAGTTTCAGGGGAGTAGTCCAGCCCCAGCATTTT
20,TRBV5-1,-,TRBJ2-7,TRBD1,CASSLALSGQGASMANEQYF,TGCGCCAGCAGCTTGGCTCTTTCGGGACAGGGGGCTTCTATGGCCAACGAGCAGTACTTC
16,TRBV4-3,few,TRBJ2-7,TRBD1,CASSQELQGGSDEQYF,TGCGCCAGCAGCCAAGAGTTACAAGGGGGCAGCGACGAGCAGTACTTC
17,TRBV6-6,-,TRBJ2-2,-,CASSPQTLIGGSGELFF,TGTGCCAGCAGTCCGCAAACCCTCATTGGAGGTTCCGGGGAGCTGTTTTTT
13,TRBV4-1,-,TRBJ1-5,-,CASSQQTNQPQHF,TGCGCCAGCAGCCAACAAACTAATCAGCCCCAGCATTTT
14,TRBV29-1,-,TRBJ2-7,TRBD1,CSVSTRDRAYEQYF,TGCAGCGTCTCAACCCGGGACAGGGCCTACGAGCAGTACTTC
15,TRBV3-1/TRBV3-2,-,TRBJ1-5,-,CASDARLGGAKPQHF,TGTGCCAGCGACGCTAGATTAGGGGGGGCGAAGCCCCAGCATTTT
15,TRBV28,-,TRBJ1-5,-,CASSFPRRRWQPQHF,TGTGCCAGCAGTTTCCCCCGTAGGCGGTGGCAGCCCCAGCATTTT
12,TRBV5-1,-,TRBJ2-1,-,CASSLGWDEQFF,TGCGCCAGCAGCTTGGGTTGGGATGAGCAGTTCTTC
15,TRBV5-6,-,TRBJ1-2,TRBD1,CASSPSTGGAFGYTF,TGTGCCAGCAGCCCCTCGACAGGGGGCGCGTTTGGCTACACCTTC
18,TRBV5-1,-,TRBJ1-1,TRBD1,CASSPIVWDRGSNTEAFF,TGCGCCAGCAGCCCCATCGTATGGGACAGGGGCTCGAACACTGAAGCTTTCTTT
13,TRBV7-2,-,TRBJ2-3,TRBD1,CASKGASTDTQYF,TGTGCCAGCAAGGGGGCAAGCACAGATACGCAGTATTTT